This is a list of T cell receptor beta chains from one sample in a study of shared clonotypes between healthy human individuals. Produced via immunoSEQ multiplex PCR; TCRdb's table is partial and in-frame only. This sample carries some 1.1 million clones, roughly 80% of them seen once, and the ten largest clones take 0.89%. The sample taken for sequencing was memory CD4+ T cells from PBMCs. The receptors were sampled from a man in his late teens or twenties in good health. Some clones in this sample may be carry-over from other donors' samples. Each CDR3 is given with its conserved first and last residue. The D gene is left open where the match is weak. A row's size may be missing; if present it is once, few, many or a size class.

V gene	D gene	clone size	J gene	CDR3 protein	CDR3 DNA
TRBV6-1	-	-	TRBJ2-5	CASSELLGYGQETQYF	TGTGCCAGCAGTGAATTGTTGGGTTACGGACAAGAGACCCAGTACTTC
TRBV7-2	-	-	TRBJ2-2	CASSWSGELFF	TGTGCCAGCAGCTGGAGCGGGGAGCTGTTTTTT
TRBV11-2	TRBD2	-	TRBJ2-7	CASSLIVAGASYEQYF	TGTGCCAGCAGCTTAATCGTAGCGGGGGCCTCCTACGAGCAGTACTTC
TRBV9	-	-	TRBJ2-3	CASSPSGFTQYF	TGTGCCAGCAGCCCCAGCGGTTTTACGCAGTATTTT
TRBV15	TRBD2	-	TRBJ2-5	CATSRGTSGLAGREQYF	TGTGCCACCAGCAGAGGCACCTCAGGGCTAGCGGGAAGGGAGCAGTACTTC
TRBV2	TRBD1	-	TRBJ1-4	CASMDRRNEKLFF	TGTGCCAGCATGGACAGGCGTAATGAAAAACTGTTTTTT
TRBV2	TRBD1	-	TRBJ1-5	CASTEETGHNQPQHF	TGTGCCAGCACTGAAGAGACAGGGCATAATCAGCCCCAGCATTTT
TRBV28	-	-	TRBJ2-7	CASSLGGGGTPYEQYF	TGTGCCAGCAGTTTAGGCGGAGGCGGGACCCCCTACGAGCAGTACTTC
TRBV11-2	TRBD1	once	TRBJ1-1	CASSLTGSPEAFF	TGTGCCAGCAGTCTGACAGGGAGCCCTGAAGCTTTCTTT
TRBV19	TRBD2	-	TRBJ2-7	CASRRGAGVYEQYF	TGTGCCAGTAGACGGGGAGCGGGAGTATACGAGCAGTACTTC